This T cell receptor beta chain was identified in a study of blood T cells in healthy people across ages. Study in general: About one barcoded beta molecule was captured per two T cells (by template switching).

For the second PCR, which ran for roughly 7 to 11 cycles, a sample-barcoded 5' primer and a J-beta primer mix were used. From the 5' RACE reads, TCRdb called clonotypes with MiXCR, one entry per CDR3 protein. The sample yields roughly 700,000 distinct CDR3 sequences, over 45% seen once. V was shortened by 1 base and J by 11 bases, with 26 bases between the two germline ends. Looked up from germline, CDR1 is DFQATT and CDR2 is SNEGSKA (reference sequence). This CDR3 comprises 16 residues. Each donor's blood draw was 8.5 to 10 milliliters of peripheral blood. A minimum of 7 million PBMCs was isolated per sample.

Sequenced: blood. The origin of this receptor is an older woman in good health. The chain combines TRBV20-1 with TRBJ2-5; D uncertain. The CDR3 here is CSARALSLRLNNEQYF. In DNA form, the CDR3 reads TGCAGTGCTAGAGCCCTGAGTCTGCGTTTAAACAATGAGCAGTACTTC.